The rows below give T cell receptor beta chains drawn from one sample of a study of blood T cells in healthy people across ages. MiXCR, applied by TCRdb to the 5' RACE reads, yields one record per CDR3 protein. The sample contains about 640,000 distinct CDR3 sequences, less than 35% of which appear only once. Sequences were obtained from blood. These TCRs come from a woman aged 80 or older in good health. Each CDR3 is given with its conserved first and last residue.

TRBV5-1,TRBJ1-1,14,CASSRTGRVAEAFF
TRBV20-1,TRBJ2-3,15,CSARDASGPVDTQYF
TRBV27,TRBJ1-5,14,CASWTAHSNQPQHF
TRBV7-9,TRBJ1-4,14,CASSSGSSNEKLFF
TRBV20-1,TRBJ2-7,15,CSARILDVSSYEQYF
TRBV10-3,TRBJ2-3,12,CAISEFGDTQYF
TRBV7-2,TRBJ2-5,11,CASSSRVSQYF
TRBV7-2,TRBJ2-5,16,CASSLVLAGGPKTQYF
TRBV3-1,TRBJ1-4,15,CASSQGRSMNEKLFF
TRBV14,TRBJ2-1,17,CASSQEDWGRTYNEQFF
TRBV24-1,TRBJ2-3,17,CATRGLRGGGGTDTQYF
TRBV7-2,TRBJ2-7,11,CASSLSREQYF
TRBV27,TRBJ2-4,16,CASSSPGGASKNIQYF
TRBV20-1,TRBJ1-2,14,CSASGIRGDYGYTF
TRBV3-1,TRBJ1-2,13,CASSQTGSEGYTF
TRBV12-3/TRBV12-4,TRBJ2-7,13,CASSFGREYEQYF
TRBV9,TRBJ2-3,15,CASSVRAGSTDTQYF
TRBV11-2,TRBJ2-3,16,CASSPSGTSGVDTQYF
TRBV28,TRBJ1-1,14,CASRAGGPDTEAFF
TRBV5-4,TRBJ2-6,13,CAGSLSGANVLTF
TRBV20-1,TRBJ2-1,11,CSARTPGQQFF
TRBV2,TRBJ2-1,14,CASSPLAGNGEQFF
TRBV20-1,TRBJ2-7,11,CSAGLGHEQYF
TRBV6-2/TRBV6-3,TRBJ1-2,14,CASSHDRANYGYTF